These T cell receptor beta chains were read from a single sample in a study of spatial heterogeneity in lung cancer. TCRdb re-analysed the 5' RACE reads in MiXCR, keeping a single row per CDR3 protein. Of around 48,000 distinct CDR3 sequences in the sample, around 5.2% are singletons; the top ten hold more than 9.5%. The material sequenced was PBMCs, taken at surgery. The receptors derive from a male donor with early-stage non-small cell lung cancer. Both conserved end residues are part of each CDR3. A D gene is named only where the DNA matches it firmly. Size values are once, few and many counts, or a class for expanded clones, and some rows have none.

CDR3aa,CDR3nt,v_gene,d_gene,abundance,j_gene
CSARFQGWSYEQYF,TGCAGTGCTAGATTCCAGGGTTGGAGCTACGAGCAGTACTTC,TRBV20-1,.,many,TRBJ2-7
CASSFRAGGFDEQFF,TGTGCCAGCAGCTTTCGGGCGGGAGGCTTCGATGAGCAGTTCTTC,TRBV7-7,TRBD2,.,TRBJ2-1
CASIDRPLDTAGELFF,TGTGCCAGCATCGACCGTCCGTTGGATACGGCCGGGGAGCTGTTTTTT,TRBV7-6,.,many,TRBJ2-2
CASSLEPGQGRETQYF,TGCGCCAGCAGCTTGGAGCCGGGACAGGGTAGAGAGACCCAGTACTTC,TRBV5-1,TRBD1,many,TRBJ2-5
CAIRDPGIIYEQYF,TGTGCCATCAGGGATCCCGGGATCATCTACGAGCAGTACTTC,TRBV10-3,.,few,TRBJ2-7
CASSQMPVNQPQHF,TGTGCCAGCAGCCAGATGCCAGTCAATCAGCCCCAGCATTTT,TRBV3-1,.,many,TRBJ1-5
CSARDKEGGPYEQYF,TGCAGTGCTAGAGATAAGGAAGGCGGACCCTACGAGCAGTACTTC,TRBV20-1,.,.,TRBJ2-7
CASSQRGPAKGAADTQYF,TGCGCCAGCAGCCAGCGTGGGCCGGCGAAGGGGGCCGCAGATACGCAGTATTTT,TRBV4-3,TRBD1,.,TRBJ2-3
CATSDRGRGAYNEQFF,TGTGCCACCAGTGACAGAGGTCGGGGGGCCTACAATGAGCAGTTCTTC,TRBV24-1,TRBD2,many,TRBJ2-1
CASSTRTGGSSGRAYEQYF,TGTGCCAGCAGTACCCGGACAGGGGGCTCTAGCGGGAGAGCCTACGAGCAGTACTTC,TRBV6-2/TRBV6-3,.,many,TRBJ2-7
CASSLEGAMNTEAFF,TGCGCCAGCAGCTTGGAAGGGGCCATGAACACTGAAGCTTTCTTT,TRBV5-1,.,many,TRBJ1-1
CASRKTATEAFF,TGTGCCAGCAGGAAGACAGCGACTGAAGCTTTCTTT,TRBV12-3/TRBV12-4,.,many,TRBJ1-1
CASSLGPSGITGELFF,TGTGCCAGCAGTTTAGGTCCTAGCGGGATCACCGGGGAGCTGTTTTTT,TRBV12-3/TRBV12-4,TRBD2,many,TRBJ2-2
CASSQAEREYLNEQFF,TGTGCCAGCAGCCAAGCGGAGCGGGAGTATTTAAATGAGCAGTTCTTC,TRBV4-2,TRBD2,many,TRBJ2-1
CASSDRDRVTGELFF,TGTGCCAGCAGTGACCGGGACAGGGTAACCGGGGAGCTGTTTTTT,TRBV2,TRBD1,many,TRBJ2-2
CASSSTRQGALAFF,TGTGCCAGCAGTTCTACAAGACAGGGGGCTTTGGCTTTCTTT,TRBV6-6,TRBD1,few,TRBJ1-1
CASSQVGLVGGSSYNEQFF,TGCGCCAGCAGCCAAGTGGGACTAGTAGGGGGGTCCTCCTACAATGAGCAGTTCTTC,TRBV4-3,TRBD2,many,TRBJ2-1
CASSDRVTEDEQFF,TGTGCCAGCAGCGATAGGGTGACCGAGGATGAGCAGTTCTTC,TRBV21-1,.,many,TRBJ2-1
CASSQLLNTEAFF,TGTGCCAGCAGCCAACTGTTGAACACTGAAGCTTTCTTT,TRBV14,.,many,TRBJ1-1
CASSPRGGGGTQYF,TGTGCCAGCAGCCCCAGAGGGGGAGGAGGGACCCAGTACTTC,TRBV5-6,.,.,TRBJ2-5
CASSSVTDSYEQYF,TGTGCCAGCAGCTCCGTGACGGATTCGTACGAGCAGTACTTC,TRBV7-9,.,.,TRBJ2-7
CASSSGGSGSTEAFF,TGTGCCAGCAGTTCGGGAGGTAGTGGGTCTACTGAAGCTTTCTTT,TRBV6-5,.,many,TRBJ1-1
CASSLPGLAGTGELFF,TGTGCCAGCAGCTTACCGGGACTAGCGGGGACCGGGGAGCTGTTTTTT,TRBV7-9,TRBD2,many,TRBJ2-2
CARRPQQGVHGYTF,TGTGCCAGGCGCCCCCAACAGGGAGTCCATGGCTACACCTTC,TRBV19,.,.,TRBJ1-2
CASAARRQGEQYF,TGTGCCAGCGCCGCTCGACGGCAGGGCGAGCAGTACTTC,TRBV6-6,.,many,TRBJ2-7
CAWSLSATGGYTF,TGTGCCTGGAGTCTATCCGCTACAGGAGGCTACACCTTC,TRBV30,.,many,TRBJ1-2
CASSVATGESTDTQYF,TGTGCCAGCAGCGTAGCTACGGGGGAGTCCACAGATACGCAGTATTTT,TRBV9,.,many,TRBJ2-3
CASSQDPGYVYEQYF,TGCGCCAGCAGCCAAGATCCAGGCTACGTCTACGAGCAGTACTTC,TRBV4-3,.,medium-sized,TRBJ2-7
CASSRGLAGSTDTQYF,TGTGCCAGCAGCCGGGGGCTAGCGGGAAGCACAGATACGCAGTATTTT,TRBV7-7,TRBD2,many,TRBJ2-3
CASSPRSAGSSYNEQFF,TGCGCCAGCAGCCCCAGGTCTGCGGGAAGCTCCTACAATGAGCAGTTCTTC,TRBV4-3,.,many,TRBJ2-1
CASSSHASGNYNEQFF,TGTGCCAGCAGTTCCCACGCTAGCGGGAACTACAATGAGCAGTTCTTC,TRBV28,TRBD2,many,TRBJ2-1
CASSSNGASTDTQYF,TGTGCCAGCAGCTCAAACGGGGCGAGCACAGATACGCAGTATTTT,TRBV7-2,.,many,TRBJ2-3
CASSEINYGYTF,TGTGCCAGCAGTGAGATTAACTATGGCTACACCTTC,TRBV12-3/TRBV12-4,.,many,TRBJ1-2
CASSSYEGEQFF,TGTGCCAGCAGCTCCTACGAGGGGGAGCAGTTCTTC,TRBV7-9,.,many,TRBJ2-1
CASTNGRMNYGYTF,TGTGCCAGCACCAACGGGCGTATGAACTATGGCTACACCTTC,TRBV7-9,.,.,TRBJ1-2